The T cell receptor beta chain under discussion was sequenced for a study of blood T cell repertoires in COVID-19. The CDR3 is made up of 15 amino acids. Germline V gene data show CDR1 as MDHEN and CDR2 as SYDVKM. V was cut by 5 bases and J by 6 bases, with 19 bases left in between. In the study's own analysis: Nucleated cell number was recorded as an estimate derived from reference gene primer amplification. Here immunoSEQ multiplex PCR was the method, and the copy in TCRdb shows in-frame clones only, minus some. For V, J and clone size, that table is used; D and trimming come from the DNA. Counted here are approximately 260,000 clones, about 80% occurring once; the ten biggest clones make up about 9.5%. This clone was detected a few times.

This receptor was taken from a woman older than 75 with acute or convalescent COVID-19. The chain has TRBV28 and TRBJ1-1; weak D call: TRBD1 (6 bases). Sequenced sample: peripheral blood. The CDR3 DNA is TGTGCCAGCAGTCGGTCCGGGGGGCGGGACCCTGAAGCTTTCTTT. It is translated as CASSRSGGRDPEAFF.